Below, 15 T cell receptor beta chains from the same sample are listed, as sequenced in a study of OX40 agonist ivuxolimab in advanced cancers. The protocol was immunoSEQ multiplex PCR, while the TCRdb copy is restricted to in-frame clones and leaves out a portion. The repertoire has 65,000 to 70,000 clones, about three quarters of them found once; the top ten carry 2% to 2.5%. The sample was CD4+ or CD8+ T cells sorted from blood, taken in a trial of the OX40 agonist ivuxolimab. Source of these receptors: an adult with an advanced solid tumor such as melanoma, head and neck, liver or kidney cancer.

V and J are TRBV7-9 and TRBJ2-1, with TRBD2 matching 10 bases. Germline V gene sequence: CDR1 SEHNR, CDR2 FQNEAQ (reference sequence). V trimming: 7 bases; J trimming: 2 bases; junction bases outside the gene matches: 8. The CDR3 totals 16 residues. CDR3 amino acids: CASTGSGRPPYNEQFF. The CDR3 DNA reads as TGTGCCAGCACAGGTAGCGGGAGGCCCCCCTACAATGAGCAGTTCTTC.

The chain's CDR3 is CASKRVQQYF. DNA of the CDR3: TGCGCCAGCAAGAGGGTGCAGCAGTACTTC. The chain uses TRBV10-1 and TRBJ2-7, with TRBD2 as a possible D gene (5 bases). V shed 7 bases and J shed 8 bases, with 9 bases lying between them. The CDR3 is made up of 10 amino acids. Germline V gene sequence: CDR1 WNHNN, CDR2 SYGVQD (reference sequence).

The V gene is TRBV6-5, the J gene TRBJ2-7; D tentatively reads TRBD1 or TRBD2 (5 bases each). This CDR3 has 14 amino acids. The V end lost 6 bases, the J end lost 4 bases, and 16 bases lay between the germline ends. Germline V gene lookup returns CDR1 MNHEY and CDR2 SVGAGI. DNA for the CDR3: TGTGCCAGCAGCCCCACCGGGGCCATTTACGAGCAGTACTTC. It is translated as CASSPTGAIYEQYF.

This chain joins TRBV5-1 and TRBJ2-2; D is unclear. The V gene lost 4 bases and the J gene lost 1 base, with 8 bases spanning the gap. The length of the CDR3 is 14 residues. In germline, CDR1 is SGHRS, CDR2 YFSETQ. CDR3 protein: CASSLRQNTGELFF. CDR3 nucleotides: TGCGCCAGCAGCCTCCGACAGAACACCGGGGAGCTGTTTTTT.

The chain combines TRBV19 with TRBJ2-2, with 10 positions matching TRBD1. Losses at the gene ends were 4 bases for V and 1 base for J; bases not matched to a gene: 0. Germline CDR1 LNHDA, CDR2 SQIVND (reference sequence). The CDR3 sequence is 15 residues long. CDR3 region: CASSRDRGNTGELFF. The CDR3 DNA sequence: TGTGCCAGTAGTAGGGACAGGGGGAACACCGGGGAGCTGTTTTTT.

The chain uses TRBV2 and TRBJ2-3; TRBD2 matches at 15 bases. Per germline, CDR1 SNHLY and CDR2 FYNNEI. This CDR3 is 16 amino acids long. V lost 6 bases to trimming and J lost 6 bases; unmatched junction nucleotides: 7. CDR3 sequence reads: CASREGLAGGGDTQYF. CDR3 DNA sequence: TGTGCCAGCAGAGAGGGACTAGCGGGGGGAGGCGATACGCAGTATTTT.

CDR3 in amino acids: CASSPLAGGTYEQYF. CDR3 nucleotides: TGTGCCAGCAGCCCCCTAGCGGGGGGTACCTACGAGCAGTACTTC. J is TRBJ2-7 and V is TRBV28; TRBD2 agrees at 11 bases. Germline V gene sequence: CDR1 MDHEN, CDR2 SYDVKM. CDR3 length equals 15 residues. The V segment lost 6 bases and the J segment 2 bases; nucleotides outside the gene matches: 6.

The chain employs TRBV6-5 and TRBJ2-1; TRBD2 agrees at 9 bases. CDR1 MNHEY and CDR2 SVGAGI come from the germline V gene. The CDR3 length is 15 residues. V trimming: 2 bases; J trimming: 6 bases; junction bases outside the gene matches: 5. The CDR3 DNA follows: TGTGCCAGCAGTTACGTCGGCGGGAGGGGCAATGAGCAGTTCTTC. Protein product: CASSYVGGRGNEQFF.

CDR3 loop: CASGRANTEAFF. As DNA, the CDR3 is TGTGCCAGTGGACGGGCGAACACTGAAGCTTTCTTT. This sequence joins TRBV11-2 and TRBJ1-1; D ambiguous. Per the germline V gene, CDR1 is SGHAT and CDR2 is FQNNGV. The V and J ends lost 9 bases and 1 base respectively, with 9 bases between them. CDR3 length: 12 amino acids.

This clone turned up a few times. This chain links TRBV5-1 with TRBJ2-5; no clear D. This CDR3 comprises 11 residues. CDR1 is SGHRS and CDR2 is YFSETQ in the germline V gene. Trimming removed 1 base at V and 2 bases at J, with 0 bases between. The CDR3 DNA reads TGCGCCAGCAGCTTGCAAGAGACCCAGTACTTC. Translated: CASSLQETQYF.

V usage is TRBV4-1 and J usage is TRBJ2-5; D is perhaps TRBD1 or TRBD2 (5 bases each). Trimming cost V 0 bases and J 2 bases, with 13 bases left between them. CDR1 and CDR2 (germline): MGHRA, YSYEKL. CDR3 size: 16 residues. This CDR3 reads CASSQERGRLQETQYF. The CDR3 DNA is TGCGCCAGCAGCCAAGAAAGGGGACGTCTTCAAGAGACCCAGTACTTC.

The V and J genes are TRBV2 and TRBJ1-2, with 8 bases matching TRBD1. The trim removed 4 bases at V and 4 bases at J, leaving 8 bases unmatched. CDR1 SNHLY and CDR2 FYNNEI come from the germline V gene. The CDR3 is 15 residues long. The CDR3: CASSVRTGTLYGYTF. In DNA, the CDR3 is TGTGCCAGCAGTGTCCGGACAGGGACCCTCTATGGCTACACCTTC.

This rearrangement joins TRBV6-1 to TRBJ1-5, with D unclear. V lost 4 bases, J lost 0 bases, and 4 bases lay in between. Germline assignment: CDR1 MNHNS and CDR2 SASEGT. There are 13 residues in the CDR3. Here the CDR3 DNA reads TGTGCCAGCAGTGGCGATAGCAATCAGCCCCAGCATTTT. Translation gives CASSGDSNQPQHF.

The chain employs TRBV28 and TRBJ2-7; TRBD1 agrees at 8 bases. Germline assignment: CDR1 MDHEN and CDR2 SYDVKM. The CDR3 loop spans 15 amino acids. V lost 5 bases, J lost 7 bases, and 13 bases stayed unmatched. The CDR3 spells CASSTRQTGDKEQYF. The CDR3 DNA reads TGTGCCAGCAGTACCCGCCAGACAGGGGATAAAGAGCAGTACTTC.

This clone was seen a few times. This rearrangement joins TRBV28 to TRBJ1-1, with D unclear. The CDR3 has 16 amino acids. Germline values: CDR1 MDHEN, CDR2 SYDVKM. V was cut by 6 bases and J by 4 bases, with 21 bases left in between. CDR3 nucleotide sequence: TGTGCCAGCAGCCCTAACGGTTTTACCCGGGGCACTGAAGCTTTCTTT. Its protein is CASSPNGFTRGTEAFF.